The rows below give T cell receptor beta chains drawn from one sample of a study of CD8 T cells in Susac syndrome. TCRdb reprocessed the immunoSEQ multiplex PCR reads via MiXCR and lists one record per CDR3 protein. This table holds roughly 300,000 distinct CDR3 sequences, 85% found once. The sequenced material came from CD8+ T cells from PBMCs. The source of these receptors is a human donor with multiple sclerosis. The CDR3 runs from the conserved cysteine through the conserved F or W. The D gene is left open where the match is weak. Only some rows state a clone size, as once, few, many or a class for expanded clones.

15,TRBJ1-2,TRBD1,NA,TRBV19,TGTGCCAGTATGTTGAGGGGACAGTCTAACTATGGCTACACCTTC,CASMLRGQSNYGYTF
13,TRBJ1-3,NA,NA,TRBV24-1,TGTGCCACCAGTGACAGGGGACGAAACACCATATATTTT,CATSDRGRNTIYF
14,TRBJ1-2,NA,NA,TRBV27,TGTGCCAGCAGTTTATGGGGAGGGGGACATGGCTACACCTTC,CASSLWGGGHGYTF
12,TRBJ2-3,NA,once,TRBV12-5,TGTGCTAGTGGTCAAAACACAGATACGCAGTATTTT,CASGQNTDTQYF
15,TRBJ2-1,NA,few,TRBV6-1,TGTGCCAGCAGTGAACGGTCACTCTCCTACAATGAGCAGTTCTTC,CASSERSLSYNEQFF
15,TRBJ2-1,TRBD2,NA,TRBV6-4,TGTGCCAGCAGTAAAACTAGCGGGAGCCTCAATGAGCAGTTCTTC,CASSKTSGSLNEQFF
15,TRBJ2-7,NA,NA,TRBV5-6,TGTGCCAGCAGCTTGTTAGCGCGACCCGCCTACGAGCAGTACTTC,CASSLLARPAYEQYF
14,TRBJ2-7,NA,NA,TRBV15,TGTGCCACCAGCAGAGTGGGTTTGGGGTACGAGCAGTACTTC,CATSRVGLGYEQYF
18,TRBJ2-2,NA,NA,TRBV4-2,TGTGCCAGCAGCCAAGATCCCGTAGGGGGAGAGGGCACCGGGGAGCTGTTTTTT,CASSQDPVGGEGTGELFF
17,TRBJ2-1,TRBD2,NA,TRBV28,TGTGCCAGCAGTTTAATAGTAGGACTAGCAGGCTACAATGAGCAGTTCTTC,CASSLIVGLAGYNEQFF
15,TRBJ1-2,TRBD1,NA,TRBV5-1,TGCGCCAGCGGGACAGGGGTCTCCGAATTCTATGGCTACACCTTC,CASGTGVSEFYGYTF
18,TRBJ2-1,TRBD2,NA,TRBV2,TGTGCCAGCAGTGGACTAGCGGACTCGAGGATAAGCAGGAGTGAGCAGTTCTTC,CASSGLADSRISRSEQFF
19,TRBJ1-1,NA,NA,TRBV5-1,TGCGCCAGCAGCTTGGCCTCCGGCGGCAGGGAAGGAGTCGGGACTGAAGCTTTCTTT,CASSLASGGREGVGTEAFF
14,TRBJ2-5,NA,once,TRBV7-9,TGTGCCAGCAGCTTAGACTGGAGCCAAGAGACCCAGTACTTC,CASSLDWSQETQYF
13,TRBJ2-7,NA,NA,TRBV14,TGTGCCAGCAGTCCAAGGATGTCCTACGAGCAGTACTTC,CASSPRMSYEQYF
17,TRBJ2-1,TRBD2,once,TRBV27,TGTGCCAGCAGTTTATCGGGGCGGACTAGAATTTCGGGAGAGCAGTTCTTC,CASSLSGRTRISGEQFF
14,TRBJ2-7,NA,once,TRBV7-9,TGTGCCAGCAGCGACTCGAACAGCTCCGACGAGCAGTACTTC,CASSDSNSSDEQYF
15,TRBJ1-1,NA,NA,TRBV21-1,TGTGCCAGCAGCAGCCGGACAGCCGAGAACACTGAAGCTTTCTTT,CASSSRTAENTEAFF
14,TRBJ1-4,NA,NA,TRBV11-2,TGTGCCAGCAGCTTATCAAGGACAGATAAAAAACTGTTTTTT,CASSLSRTDKKLFF
14,TRBJ2-4,NA,NA,TRBV27,TGTGCCAGCAGTCTCCGGTCGACGCAAAACATTCAGTACTTC,CASSLRSTQNIQYF
16,TRBJ1-3,NA,NA,TRBV5-6,TGTGCCAGCAGCTTGGAAGGCGTGAGCTCTGGAAACACCATATATTTT,CASSLEGVSSGNTIYF
16,TRBJ1-4,TRBD1,NA,TRBV27,TGTGCCAGCAGTTTAAGGCAGGGGGCCGATAATGAAAAACTGTTTTTT,CASSLRQGADNEKLFF
15,TRBJ1-1,NA,NA,TRBV5-1,TGCGCCAGCAGCTTGGCCTGGGAGGGGAACACTGAAGCTTTCTTT,CASSLAWEGNTEAFF
16,TRBJ2-7,TRBD1,NA,TRBV7-9,TGTGCCAGCAGCTGGCGGCCGGGACAGGGTGCCGACGAGCAGTACTTC,CASSWRPGQGADEQYF
15,TRBJ2-1,NA,NA,TRBV13,TGTGCCAGCAGCTTGGTAGGGGGAGGGGTCAATGAGCAGTTCTTC,CASSLVGGGVNEQFF
12,TRBJ2-7,NA,once,TRBV2,TGTGCAGCGACAGGTATCTCCTACGAGCAGTACTTC,CAATGISYEQYF
12,TRBJ2-1,NA,NA,TRBV27,TGTGCCAGCAGTGTCGTCCAGGGTGAGCAGTTCTTC,CASSVVQGEQFF
15,TRBJ2-7,TRBD2,few,TRBV5-1,TGCGCCAGCAGCCCCTTGGCGGGAGTAGGATCCGAGCAGTACTTC,CASSPLAGVGSEQYF
16,TRBJ2-2,NA,NA,TRBV3-1,TGTGCCAGCAGCCAAGACCCCCCCCACCGGGCCGGGGAGCTGTTTTTT,CASSQDPPHRAGELFF
13,TRBJ2-2,NA,NA,TRBV25-1,TGTGCCAGCAGTGAATGGCGGGCCGGGGAGCTGTTTTTT,CASSEWRAGELFF
14,TRBJ2-7,NA,NA,TRBV28,TGTGCCAGCAGTTTAGGGACATGGGGACACGAGCAGTACTTC,CASSLGTWGHEQYF
15,TRBJ2-5,TRBD2,NA,TRBV11-2,TGTGCCAGCAGCTTGACTAGCGGGATGAAAGAGACCCAGTACTTC,CASSLTSGMKETQYF
15,TRBJ2-5,TRBD2,NA,TRBV20-1,TGCAGTGCTCCCTCGCGGGAGGGCCGAGGAGAGACCCAGTACTTC,CSAPSREGRGETQYF
14,TRBJ2-1,NA,NA,TRBV2,TGTGCCAGCAGCGGGGACGGGGTATACAATGAGCAGTTCTTC,CASSGDGVYNEQFF
15,TRBJ1-4,TRBD1,NA,TRBV15,TGTGCCACCAGCAGCCCGGACAGGGCTCCTGAAAAACTGTTTTTT,CATSSPDRAPEKLFF
13,TRBJ2-7,NA,once,TRBV6-5,TGTGCCAGCAGTTCCCTACCGCGACTGGAGCAGTACTTC,CASSSLPRLEQYF
15,TRBJ1-6,NA,NA,TRBV27,TGTGCCAGCACCCAATTCCGGGCAGGGCTTTCACCCCTCCACTTT,CASTQFRAGLSPLHF
11,TRBJ2-7,NA,NA,TRBV28,TGTGCCAGCAAGCGCCGCTACGAGCAGTACTTC,CASKRRYEQYF
17,TRBJ2-7,TRBD2,NA,TRBV4-2,TGTGCCAGCAGCCCGCAAGGGGAGCGGGAGTTCTCCTACGAGCAGTACTTC,CASSPQGEREFSYEQYF
15,TRBJ1-6,NA,NA,TRBV27,TGTGCCAGCAGTACCTCGGCAGGGGCCAATTCACCCCTCCACTTT,CASSTSAGANSPLHF
13,TRBJ1-1,NA,NA,TRBV2,TGTGCCAGCTGCTGCGGGGGGAACACTGAAGCTTTCTTT,CASCCGGNTEAFF
12,TRBJ2-7,NA,few,TRBV20-1,TGCAGTGCTAGAGACATAGTCCACGAGCAGTACTTC,CSARDIVHEQYF
16,TRBJ2-7,NA,NA,TRBV2,TGTGCCAGCAGTGAAAGCTTGGACTTCACCCGCGACGAGCAGTACTTC,CASSESLDFTRDEQYF
15,TRBJ2-1,NA,NA,TRBV6-5,TGTGCCAGCAGTTCCAGGGAACTCCGCTACAATGAGCAGTTCTTC,CASSSRELRYNEQFF
15,TRBJ1-2,TRBD1,NA,TRBV2,TGTGCCAGCAATGACAGGGGCGACGCTAACTATGGCTACACCTTC,CASNDRGDANYGYTF
14,TRBJ2-1,TRBD2,NA,TRBV20-1,TGCAGTGCTAGACTAGCGGCGAAATACAATGAGCAGTTCTTC,CSARLAAKYNEQFF
17,TRBJ1-2,NA,NA,TRBV27,TGTGCCAGCAGTTTATCGTATAAGGCCGAAGGGCACTATGGCTACACCTTC,CASSLSYKAEGHYGYTF
14,TRBJ2-7,TRBD1,NA,TRBV6-5,TGTGCCAGCAGCCTCGGGACAGGGTATCGCGAGCAGTACTTC,CASSLGTGYREQYF
14,TRBJ2-2,TRBD1,NA,TRBV28,TGTGCCACCACGGGGACAGGGCACACCGGGGAGCTGTTTTTT,CATTGTGHTGELFF
15,TRBJ2-7,NA,NA,TRBV27,TGTGCCAGCGGCCCAGTTTGGGGGCGCGCGGACGAGCAGTACTTC,CASGPVWGRADEQYF
14,TRBJ1-1,TRBD1,NA,TRBV27,TGTGCCAGCAGTTCAGTGACAGGGTCCGCTGAAGCTTTCTTT,CASSSVTGSAEAFF
15,TRBJ2-1,NA,NA,TRBV30,TGTGCCTGGAGTGTAGCCTTAGGGGGGCTCAATGAGCAGTTCTTC,CAWSVALGGLNEQFF
15,TRBJ1-1,NA,once,TRBV27,TGTGCCAGCAGTGCCCCGGGACTGAGTATCCCTGAAGCTTTCTTT,CASSAPGLSIPEAFF
12,TRBJ2-7,NA,NA,TRBV20-1,TGCAGTGCTAGAGCAGGTCGCAGGCCTGAGTACTTC,CSARAGRRPEYF
14,TRBJ2-1,TRBD2,once,TRBV2,TGTGCCAGTCCGAGCCGGGGGGACTCATATGAGCAGTTCTTC,CASPSRGDSYEQFF
12,TRBJ2-7,NA,NA,TRBV7-8,TGTGCCAGCAGCTACGGCACGTGGACCGGATCCTTC,CASSYGTWTGSF
15,TRBJ2-7,TRBD2,NA,TRBV3-1,TGTGCCAGCAGCGGTTACCTAGCGGACTCCTACGAGCAGTACTTC,CASSGYLADSYEQYF
17,TRBJ1-1,NA,NA,TRBV7-3,TGTGCCAGCAGCTTATTCGGCGCAGGGGTTGAAAACACTGAAGCTTTCTTT,CASSLFGAGVENTEAFF
16,TRBJ1-1,TRBD1,NA,TRBV7-9,TGTGCCAGCAGCGGAGCGGGATCGAGGGGGCCGGCTGAAGCTTTCTTT,CASSGAGSRGPAEAFF